This TCR beta chain was recovered during a study of cytomegalovirus exposure and HLA in healthy donors. Assay used: immunoSEQ multiplex PCR; TCRdb lists only in-frame clones, some missing. Of more than 85,000 clones in the sample, 88% were seen once. Germline loops: CDR1 MDHEN, CDR2 SYDVKM. The CDR3 extends over 15 amino acids. With 7 bases removed from V and 8 bases from J, the gap between germline ends came to 20 bases. This TCR came from a woman younger than 30 in good health and CMV-seronegative. The V and J genes are TRBV28 and TRBJ1-4; maybe TRBD1 (5 bases). Sequencing used PBMCs. This CDR3 reads CASTPGGGFGEKLFF. The CDR3 bases are TGTGCCAGCACCCCGGGGGGGGGATTTGGGGAAAAACTGTTTTTT.